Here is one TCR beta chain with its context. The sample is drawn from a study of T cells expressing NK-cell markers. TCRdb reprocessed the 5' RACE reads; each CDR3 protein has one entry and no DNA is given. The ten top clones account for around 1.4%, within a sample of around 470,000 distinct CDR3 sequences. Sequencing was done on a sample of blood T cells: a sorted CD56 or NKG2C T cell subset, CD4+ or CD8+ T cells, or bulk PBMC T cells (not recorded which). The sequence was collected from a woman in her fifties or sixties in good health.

CDR3 sequence: CASGFPGQGWQSNQPQHF. The chain employs TRBV12-5 and TRBJ1-5; TCRdb reports TRBD1, a call that lacks DNA to check it against. CDR1 is LGHNT and CDR2 is FRNRAP in the germline V gene. CDR3 size: 18 residues.